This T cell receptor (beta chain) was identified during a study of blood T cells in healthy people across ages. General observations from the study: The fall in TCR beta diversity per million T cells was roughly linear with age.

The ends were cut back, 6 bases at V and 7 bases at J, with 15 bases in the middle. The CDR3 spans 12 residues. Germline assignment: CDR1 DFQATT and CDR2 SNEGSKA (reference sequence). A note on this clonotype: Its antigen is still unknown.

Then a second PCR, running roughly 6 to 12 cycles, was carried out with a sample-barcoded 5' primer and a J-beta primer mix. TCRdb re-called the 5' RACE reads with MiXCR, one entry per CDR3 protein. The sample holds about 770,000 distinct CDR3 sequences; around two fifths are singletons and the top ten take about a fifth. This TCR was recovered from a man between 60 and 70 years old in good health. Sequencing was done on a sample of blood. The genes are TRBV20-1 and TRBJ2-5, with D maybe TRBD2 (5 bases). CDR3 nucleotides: TGCAGTGCCAAGTCGGGGATGGGGACCCAGTACTTC. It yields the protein CSAKSGMGTQYF.